One sample yielded the 16 T cell receptor beta chains listed below, sequenced in a study of blood T cell repertoires in COVID-19. The data were produced by immunoSEQ multiplex PCR, yet TCRdb's version contains in-frame clones alone and is incomplete. Of around 320,000 clones listed, around 92% were seen once; the top ten hold around 10%. Sequencing was carried out using peripheral blood. All receptors derive from a woman aged 30 to 39 with COVID-19, enrolled during active disease.

This clone was counted once. V usage is TRBV30 and J usage is TRBJ1-2; possibly TRBD1 for D (5 bases). The CDR3 has 11 amino acids. Germline lookup yields CDR1 GTSNPN and CDR2 SVGIG (reference sequence). The V end lost 4 bases, the J end lost 4 bases, and 7 bases lay between the germline ends. DNA of the CDR3: TGTGCCTGGACAGACAGCTATGGCTACACCTTC. This sequence encodes CAWTDSYGYTF.

The chain carries TRBV7-6 and TRBJ2-1; D unresolved. CDR1 is SGHVS and CDR2 is FNYEAQ in the germline V gene. The CDR3 spans 17 residues. Trimming left V 4 bases short and J 0 bases short, with 16 bases between. In DNA, the CDR3 is TGTGCCAGCAGCTCCACTAATCAGAAGAGCTCCTACAATGAGCAGTTCTTC. It is translated as CASSSTNQKSSYNEQFF. The entire variable domain, with the rest obtained from reference TRBV7-6 and TRBJ2-1, is as follows: GAGVSQSPRYKVTKRGQDVALRCDPISGHVSLYWYRQALGQGPEFLTYFNYEAQQDKSGLPNDRFSAERPEGSISTLTIQRTEQRDSAMYRCASSSTNQKSSYNEQFFGPGTRLTVL.

The V and J genes are TRBV2 and TRBJ2-1; maybe TRBD1 (5 bases). Between the trimmed V and J ends, which lost 7 bases and 6 bases, there was a span of 13 bases. The CDR3 sequence is 13 residues long. CDR1 is SNHLY and CDR2 is FYNNEI in the germline V gene. The CDR3 loop reads CASTVGAFNEQFF. CDR3 DNA sequence: TGTGCCAGCACAGTAGGGGCCTTCAATGAGCAGTTCTTC.

The chain is built from TRBV6-4 and TRBJ2-1, with TRBD2 identical over 15 bases. Germline-derived CDR1 and CDR2 are MRHNA and SNTAGT. V shed 6 bases, J shed 3 bases, and the junction held 15 bases outside the gene matches. The CDR3 loop spans 20 amino acids. CDR3 amino acids: CASSPAGWTSGGAIYNEQFF. The CDR3 DNA reads TGTGCCAGCAGCCCCGCGGGGTGGACTAGCGGGGGGGCCATCTACAATGAGCAGTTCTTC.

V is TRBV19 and J is TRBJ2-5, with a tentative D call TRBD1 (5 bases). The CDR3 totals 15 residues. Trimming shortened V by 4 bases and J by 0 bases, and 12 bases separated the two germline ends. CDR1 is LNHDA, CDR2 SQIVND, per germline (reference sequence). DNA for the CDR3: TGTGCCAGTAGTACCGAGACAGTGAACCAAGAGACCCAGTACTTC. Translation gives CASSTETVNQETQYF. The variable domain in full, completed from reference TRBV19 and TRBJ2-5, reads DGGITQSPKYLFRKEGQNVTLSCEQNLNHDAMYWYRQDPGQGLRLIYYSQIVNDFQKGDIAEGYSVSREKKESFPLTVTSAQKNPTAFYLCASSTETVNQETQYFGPGTRLLVL.

This chain joins TRBV7-9 and TRBJ2-5; 9 nucleotides align to TRBD2. The V gene end was trimmed by 2 bases and the J gene end by 5 bases; junction bases not matched to a gene: 12. The length of the CDR3 is 17 residues. Germline V gives CDR1 SEHNR, CDR2 FQNEAQ (reference sequence). Here the CDR3 reads CASSLRRGGDPRETQYF. The CDR3 DNA reads as TGTGCCAGCAGCTTAAGGCGGGGGGGGGACCCCCGGGAGACCCAGTACTTC.

This clone occurred once. The identical CDR3 is also encoded by other nucleotide sequences in the sample. The chain uses TRBV5-1 and TRBJ2-7; possible D gene TRBD2, 6 bases. Trimming shortened V by 3 bases and J by 0 bases, and 7 bases separated the two germline ends. The CDR3 totals 13 residues. From germline, CDR1 is SGHRS and CDR2 YFSETQ. DNA of the CDR3: TGCGCCAGCAGCTCCGGGGGCTCCTACGAGCAGTACTTC. This encodes CASSSGGSYEQYF.

The rearrangement joins TRBV5-4 to TRBJ2-3; D remains unclear. V lost 0 bases to trimming and J lost 10 bases, with 18 bases between them. This CDR3 is built from 15 residues. CDR1 is SGHNT and CDR2 is YYREEE in the germline V gene (reference sequence). The CDR3 here is CASSLGAEWPQSQYF. CDR3 coding DNA: TGTGCCAGCAGCTTGGGGGCCGAATGGCCCCAATCGCAGTATTTT. The whole variable domain, remainder taken from reference TRBV5-4 and TRBJ2-3, is ETGVTQSPTHLIKTRGQQVTLRCSSQSGHNTVSWYQQALGQGPQFIFQYYREEENGRGNFPPRFSGLQFPNYSSELNVNALELDDSALYLCASSLGAEWPQSQYFGPGTRLTVL.

The chain employs TRBV28 and TRBJ1-4; D ambiguous. The CDR3 loop spans 14 amino acids. Germline-derived CDR1 and CDR2 are MDHEN and SYDVKM. With 7 bases removed from V and 7 bases from J, the gap between germline ends came to 16 bases. This CDR3 is CASTLPQVPEKLFF. CDR3 in DNA: TGTGCCAGCACCCTCCCCCAGGTCCCTGAAAAACTGTTTTTT.

V and J are TRBV6-5 and TRBJ1-1; a possible D gene is TRBD1 (6 bases). Per the germline V gene, CDR1 is MNHEY and CDR2 is SVGAGI. The CDR3 runs 14 residues. Deletions cut 4 bases from V and 6 bases from J, with 15 bases between. The CDR3 spells CASSSPGGSAEAFF. CDR3 bases: TGTGCCAGCAGTTCGCCGGGGGGCAGCGCTGAAGCTTTCTTT.

This sequence joins TRBV3-1 (or the pseudogene TRBV3-2) and TRBJ1-2, with 7 bases identical to TRBD1. The junction had 8 bases not matched to a gene; V was cut back by 3 bases and J by 1 base. CDR1 LGHDT and CDR2 YNNKEL come from the germline V gene (reference sequence). CDR3 length equals 16 residues. CDR3 DNA sequence: TGTGCCAGCAGCCACCCCCGACAGGGATTTAACTATGGCTACACCTTC. Translating gives CASSHPRQGFNYGYTF.

The chain combines TRBV11-3 with TRBJ2-1, with 9 bases aligning to TRBD2. Germline-derived CDR1 and CDR2 are SGHNT and YENEEA. This CDR3 contains 16 residues. With V trimmed by 1 base and J by 7 bases, 8 bases remained unmatched. CDR3 residues: CASSLVLGTSMNEQFF. The DNA for the CDR3 is TGTGCCAGCAGCTTAGTGCTGGGGACTAGCATGAATGAGCAGTTCTTC.

The V gene is TRBV19, the J gene TRBJ2-2; 7 positions agree with TRBD1. The ends lost 3 bases at V and 3 bases at J; junction bases unmatched: 4. The CDR3 loop spans 15 amino acids. The germline V gene encodes CDR1 LNHDA and CDR2 SQIVND (reference sequence). Here the CDR3 DNA reads TGTGCCAGTAGTATCCAAGGGGGCTACACCGGGGAGCTGTTTTTT. It is translated as CASSIQGGYTGELFF.

The CDR3 sequence is CASSELPGQGYLSEAFF. CDR3 nucleotide sequence: TGCGCCAGCAGTGAGCTACCGGGACAGGGGTATCTCTCCGAAGCTTTCTTT. The V call is TRBV10-1, the J call TRBJ1-1, with 10 positions matching TRBD1. The V and J ends lost 2 bases and 8 bases, in that order; junction bases with no gene match: 14. Germline CDR1 is WNHNN and CDR2 is SYGVQD (reference sequence). The CDR3 is 17 residues long.

V gene TRBV10-3 combines with J gene TRBJ2-1; a weak D match, TRBD2 (5 bases). CDR1 is ENHRY and CDR2 is SYGVKD in the germline V gene. CDR3 size: 13 residues. V gave up 10 bases and J gave up 2 bases, with 12 bases separating them. CDR3 coding DNA: TGTGCCACGAGGGTGTTGCCCTACAATGAGCAGTTCTTC. This encodes CATRVLPYNEQFF.

The chain couples TRBV5-4 to TRBJ1-6; D is undetermined. Germline V CDR1 and CDR2: SGHNT, YYREEE (reference sequence). The CDR3 has 14 residues. V gave up 3 bases and J gave up 8 bases, with 12 bases separating them. Here the CDR3 reads CASSSRFLDSPLHF. The CDR3 coding sequence is TGTGCCAGCAGCTCCCGATTTCTAGATTCACCCCTCCACTTT.